This T cell receptor (beta chain) emerged from a study of radiotherapy plus CTLA-4 blockade in lung cancer (dated by TCRdb to 2016 to 2019). Regarding the research as a whole: Objective responses were observed in approximately 19% of enrolled patients, and disease control was achieved in less than 40%.

As regards this clone: The antigen it binds to is not known. No quality values exist for individual bases; no much larger clone is one base distant.

The library came from the immunoSEQ multiplex PCR assay. What TCRdb holds here is the immuneACCESS table cut down to in-frame rearrangements. Part of the clones is not present; checked against another copy, under half of the missing clones reflect an unresolved V gene, and the others are unexplained. Within this sample are approximately 99,000 clones, with 80% to 90% of them counted one time only. The ten largest make up about 5.3% of the sample. A distance of 3 bases separates the germline ends of V and J, which lose 3 bases and 1 base respectively. Spanning cysteine to phenylalanine, the CDR3 consists of 12 amino acids. CDR3 DNA is the only sequence kept; it has 36 bases, read in frame from the first base. CDR1 and CDR2, looked up from the germline V gene, are SGHVS and FQNEAQ. The study tested focal radiation therapy combined with CTLA-4 blockade (ipilimumab) in patients with chemo-refractory metastatic non-small-cell lung cancer.

What the study reported, not specific to this receptor: The strongest predictors of response, as reported, were early dynamic changes in blood T cell clones along with a rise in serum interferon-beta after radiation. After treatment with radiotherapy and ipilimumab, TCR clones that came from tumors expanded in the peripheral blood.

This specimen was peripheral blood, taken from a patient treated with radiotherapy plus ipilimumab. This clonotype originated in a human donor with non-small cell lung cancer that progressed on radiotherapy plus ipilimumab. The V and J genes are TRBV7-8 and TRBJ1-1, with the D gene uncertain. The bases read TGTGCCAGCAGCTTCCAGAACACTGAAGCTTTCTTT. This codes for CASSFQNTEAFF. Reference TRBV7-8 and TRBJ1-1 proteins supply the regions before and after the CDR3; the full variable domain is: GAGVSQSPRYKVAKRGQDVALRCDPISGHVSLFWYQQALGQGPEFLTYFQNEAQLDKSGLPSDRFFAERPEGSVSTLKIQRTQQEDSAVYLCASSFQNTEAFFGQGTRLTVV.